This T cell receptor beta chain emerged from a study of T cell responses to AZD1222 COVID-19 vaccine. With V trimmed by 3 bases and J by 7 bases, 13 bases remained unmatched. CDR1 is SGHTA, CDR2 FQGTGA, per germline. This CDR3 spans 17 amino acids. Clones were read by immunoSEQ multiplex PCR, and TCRdb kept only the in-frame ones, dropping some. In the table there are roughly 150,000 clones, about 90% of which are singletons. The source was peripheral blood, collected on day 0 of AZD1222 vaccination. The chain links TRBV7-3 to TRBJ2-3; the match to TRBD2 covers 10 bases. This clonotype originated in an adult in good health. This CDR3 is CASSLSGLAGGGNTQYF. CDR3 in DNA: TGTGCCAGCAGCTTGTCGGGTTTAGCGGGAGGAGGGAATACGCAGTATTTT.